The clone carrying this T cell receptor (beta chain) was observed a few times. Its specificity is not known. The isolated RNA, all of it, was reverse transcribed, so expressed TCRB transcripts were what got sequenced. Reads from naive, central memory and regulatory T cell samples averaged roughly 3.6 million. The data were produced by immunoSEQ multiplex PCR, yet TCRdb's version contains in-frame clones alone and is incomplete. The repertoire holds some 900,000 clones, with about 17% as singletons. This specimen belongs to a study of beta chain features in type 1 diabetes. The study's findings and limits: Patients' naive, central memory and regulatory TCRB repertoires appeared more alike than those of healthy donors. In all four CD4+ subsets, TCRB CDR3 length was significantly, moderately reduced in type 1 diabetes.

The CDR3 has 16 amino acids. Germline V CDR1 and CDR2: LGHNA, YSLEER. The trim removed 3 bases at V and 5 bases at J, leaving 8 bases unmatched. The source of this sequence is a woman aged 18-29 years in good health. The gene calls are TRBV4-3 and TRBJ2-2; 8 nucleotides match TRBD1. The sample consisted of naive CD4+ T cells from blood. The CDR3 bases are TGCGCCAGCAGCCAGGGGGGACAGGTCTTTACCGGGGAGCTGTTTTTT. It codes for CASSQGGQVFTGELFF.